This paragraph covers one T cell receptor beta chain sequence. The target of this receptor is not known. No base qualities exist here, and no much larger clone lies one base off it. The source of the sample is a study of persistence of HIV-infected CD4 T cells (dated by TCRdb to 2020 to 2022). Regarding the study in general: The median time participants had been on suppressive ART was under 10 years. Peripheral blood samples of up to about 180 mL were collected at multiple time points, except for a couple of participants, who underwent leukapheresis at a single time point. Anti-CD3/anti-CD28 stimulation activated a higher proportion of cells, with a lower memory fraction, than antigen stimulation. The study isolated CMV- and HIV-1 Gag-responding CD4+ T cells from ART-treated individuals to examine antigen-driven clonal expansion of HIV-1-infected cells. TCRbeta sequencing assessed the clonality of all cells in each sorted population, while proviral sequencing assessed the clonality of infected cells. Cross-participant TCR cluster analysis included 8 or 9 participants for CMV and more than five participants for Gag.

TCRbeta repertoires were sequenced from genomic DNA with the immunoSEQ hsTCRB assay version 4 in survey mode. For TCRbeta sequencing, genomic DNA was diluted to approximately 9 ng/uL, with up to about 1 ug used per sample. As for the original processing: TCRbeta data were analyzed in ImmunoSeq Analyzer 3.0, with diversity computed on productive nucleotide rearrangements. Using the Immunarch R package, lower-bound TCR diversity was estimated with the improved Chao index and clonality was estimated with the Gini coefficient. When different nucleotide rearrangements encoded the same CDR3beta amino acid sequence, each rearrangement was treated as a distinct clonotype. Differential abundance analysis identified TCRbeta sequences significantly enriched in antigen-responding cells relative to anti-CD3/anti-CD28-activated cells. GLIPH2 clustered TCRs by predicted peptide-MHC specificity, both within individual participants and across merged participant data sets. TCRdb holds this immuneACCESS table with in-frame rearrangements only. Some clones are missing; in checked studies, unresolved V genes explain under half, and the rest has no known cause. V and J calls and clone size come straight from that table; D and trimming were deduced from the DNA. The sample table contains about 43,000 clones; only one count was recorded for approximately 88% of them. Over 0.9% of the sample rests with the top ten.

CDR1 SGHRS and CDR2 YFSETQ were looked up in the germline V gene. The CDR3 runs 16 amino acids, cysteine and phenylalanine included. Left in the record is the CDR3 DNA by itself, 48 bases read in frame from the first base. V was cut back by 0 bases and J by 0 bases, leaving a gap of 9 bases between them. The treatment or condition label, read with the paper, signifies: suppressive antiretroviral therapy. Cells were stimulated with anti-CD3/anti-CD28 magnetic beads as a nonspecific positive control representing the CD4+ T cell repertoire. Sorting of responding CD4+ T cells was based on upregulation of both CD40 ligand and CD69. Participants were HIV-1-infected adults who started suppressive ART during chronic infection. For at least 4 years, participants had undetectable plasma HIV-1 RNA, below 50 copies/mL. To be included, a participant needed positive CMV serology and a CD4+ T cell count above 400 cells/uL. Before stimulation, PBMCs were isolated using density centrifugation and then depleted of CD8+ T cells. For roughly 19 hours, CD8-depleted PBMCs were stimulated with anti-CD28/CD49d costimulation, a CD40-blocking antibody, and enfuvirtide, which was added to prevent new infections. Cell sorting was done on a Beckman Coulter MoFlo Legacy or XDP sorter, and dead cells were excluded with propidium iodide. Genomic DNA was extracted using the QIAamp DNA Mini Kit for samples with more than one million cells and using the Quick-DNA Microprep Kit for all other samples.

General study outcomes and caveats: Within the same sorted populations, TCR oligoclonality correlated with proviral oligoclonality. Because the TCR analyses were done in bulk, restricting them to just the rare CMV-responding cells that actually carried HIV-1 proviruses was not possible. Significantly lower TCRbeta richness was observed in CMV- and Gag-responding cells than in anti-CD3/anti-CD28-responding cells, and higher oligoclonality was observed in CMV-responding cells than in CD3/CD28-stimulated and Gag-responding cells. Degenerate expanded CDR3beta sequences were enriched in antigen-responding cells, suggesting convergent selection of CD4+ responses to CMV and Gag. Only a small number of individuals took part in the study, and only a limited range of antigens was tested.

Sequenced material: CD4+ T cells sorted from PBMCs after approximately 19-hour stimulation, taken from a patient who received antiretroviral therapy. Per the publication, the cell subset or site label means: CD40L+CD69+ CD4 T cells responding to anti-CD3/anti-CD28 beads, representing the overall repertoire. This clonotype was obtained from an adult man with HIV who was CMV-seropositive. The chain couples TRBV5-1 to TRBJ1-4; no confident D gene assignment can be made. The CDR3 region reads CASSLVGGSTNEKLFF. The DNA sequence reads TGCGCCAGCAGCTTGGTGGGCGGGTCAACTAATGAAAAACTGTTTTTT.